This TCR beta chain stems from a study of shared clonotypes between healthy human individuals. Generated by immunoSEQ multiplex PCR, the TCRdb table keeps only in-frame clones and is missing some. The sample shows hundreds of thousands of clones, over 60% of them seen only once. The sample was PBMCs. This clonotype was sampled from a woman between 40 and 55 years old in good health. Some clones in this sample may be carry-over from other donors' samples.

The CDR3 DNA is TGTGCCAGCAGCCAGGGTGTCGCCGAGCAGTACTTC. Its translation: CASSQGVAEQYF. The chain employs TRBV6-6 and TRBJ2-7, with D possibly being TRBD1 (5 bases). CDR3 length: 12 residues. V shed 6 bases and J shed 6 bases, with 12 bases lying between them. Per the germline V gene, CDR1 is MNHNY and CDR2 is SVGAGI (reference sequence).